The rows below give T cell receptor beta chains drawn from one sample of a study of T cells in localized non-small cell lung cancer. Assay: immunoSEQ multiplex PCR; the TCRdb copy retains only in-frame clones and omits some. The table includes tens of thousands of clones, about 91% detected once. This specimen was peripheral blood, taken before any cancer treatment. The receptors shown here come from a man aged 40-75 years with stage I squamous cell lung carcinoma. CDR3s leave out the opening cysteine and the closing phenylalanine or tryptophan.

v_call cdr3_aa
TRBV6-1 ASSPTVIRYEQY
TRBV5-1 ASSGGNTEAF
TRBV6-5 ASSYGDRGDTEAF
TRBV6-5 ASRSTRAAGNTIY
TRBV5-4 ASSANRARGTEAF
TRBV20-1 SAPDPGGYT
TRBV30 AWRKRDGNTGELF
TRBV5-6 ASSWDREETQY
TRBV28 ASSSDRLEGYT
TRBV28 ASSSGGFGNTIY
TRBV7-2 ASSSRSGQRNTEAF
TRBV5-1 ASSLTGGNYGYT
TRBV5-4 ASSPQDGGHRNTEAF
TRBV5-1 ASSLAVSGNTEAF
TRBV5-6 ASSLRGGEMNGYT
TRBV2 ASSGRDSRRDYGYT
TRBV4-1 ASSQVEGGGTGELF
TRBV6-1 ASSGWEYWGGNTEAF
TRBV29-1 SVGGGRETQY
TRBV7-2 ASSPGQGSPTDTQY